The 2 T cell receptor beta chains in this list originate from one sample, sequenced in a study of identical twins. Each CDR3 protein gets one entry after TCRdb re-called the 5' RACE reads with MiXCR. The profile shows 400,000 to 550,000 distinct CDR3 sequences, 14% of them singletons. This sample also appeared in a second study, on yellow fever vaccine responses in identical twins.

The sequenced sample consisted of CD4+ T cells sorted from blood. These receptors were obtained from a woman aged 18-29 years in good health.

There are a few counts of this clonotype. This chain links TRBV5-1 with TRBJ2-7; D remains ambiguous. The CDR3 is 11 amino acids. V shed 9 bases and J shed 3 bases, with 10 bases lying between them. Germline CDR1 reads SGHRS; CDR2 reads YFSETQ. DNA of the CDR3: TGCGCCAAGAAGGGCTGCTACGAGCAGTACTTC. Translated, it gives CAKKGCYEQYF. Full variable domain (outside the CDR3, taken from reference TRBV5-1 and TRBJ2-7): KAGVTQTPRYLIKTRGQQVTLSCSPISGHRSVSWYQQTPGQGLQFLFEYFSETQRNKGNFPGRFSGRQFSNSRSEMNVSTLELGDSALYLCAKKGCYEQYFGPGTRLTVT.

This chain uses TRBV5-5 with TRBJ1-6; D gene unclear. The CDR3 spans 14 residues. Germline V gives CDR1 SGHKS, CDR2 YYEKEE (reference sequence). Trimming removed 2 bases from V and 5 bases from J, with 8 bases in between. The CDR3 region has the DNA TGTGCCAGCAGCTTAAAGTGGAATAATTCACCCCTCCACTTT. Protein product: CASSLKWNNSPLHF.